This TCR beta chain was captured in a study of blood T cell repertoires in COVID-19. Turning to the study itself: Both acute and convalescent COVID-19 samples were obtained from the United States, Italy and Spain. From T cells, B-cell-depleted T cells, or PBMCs came the material, which was cDNA or gDNA.

Methods used by the authors: Estimation of nucleated cell counts was performed using reference gene primer amplification. Sequenced by immunoSEQ multiplex PCR; TCRdb stores in-frame clones only, minus some. Clone size and V and J calls were adopted from that table, with D and trimming inferred from the DNA. Found here are roughly 63,000 clones, 65% to 75% of them singletons; the top ten hold 28%. The CDR3 is made up of 14 amino acids. J lost 4 bases, V lost 3 bases, and 1 base had no gene match. Germline V lookup: CDR1 LNHDA, CDR2 SQIVND (reference sequence). The rearrangement uses TRBV19 and TRBJ2-7, with 12 bases matching TRBD2. The clonotype comes from a woman of 80 years or more with acute or convalescent COVID-19. The specimen was peripheral blood. Here the CDR3 reads CASSIGLAGYEQYF. CDR3 nucleotide sequence: TGTGCCAGTAGTATCGGACTAGCGGGATACGAGCAGTACTTC.